The 27 T cell receptor beta chains in this list originate from one sample, sequenced in a study of cytomegalovirus exposure and HLA in healthy donors. Use of 60 Vbeta and 13 Jbeta primers characterized the PCR. The repertoire was sequenced with immunoSEQ multiplex PCR; TCRdb's copy has only in-frame clones and lacks some. The table lists roughly 73,000 clones. What was sequenced was PBMCs. The receptor source for this set is a man aged 50 to 59 in good health and CMV-seropositive.

This chain links TRBV6-1 with TRBJ1-1; D gene unclear. V dropped 6 bases and J dropped 3 bases, with 11 bases sitting between them. From germline, CDR1 is MNHNS and CDR2 SASEGT. The CDR3 has 13 amino acids. CDR3 sequence: CASRTGKDTEAFF. The DNA for the CDR3 is TGTGCCAGCAGGACCGGGAAGGACACTGAAGCTTTCTTT.

The chain is built from TRBV6-1 and TRBJ2-7; D is possibly TRBD1 (5 bases). Per the germline V gene, CDR1 is MNHNS and CDR2 is SASEGT. This CDR3 region has 14 residues. The V end was cut by 8 bases, the J end by 3 bases, with 17 bases between. CDR3 in amino acids: CASQDRQGSYEQYV. CDR3 coding DNA: TGTGCCAGCCAGGACCGCCAGGGAAGCTACGAGCAGTACGTC.

The chain has TRBV12-2 and TRBJ2-1; the D call TRBD2 from the table was never checked on the DNA. TRBV12-2 is reported as a pseudogene. CDR3 length: 16 amino acids. The CDR3 nucleotides read TGTGCAAGTCGCCGATCTAGCGGGGTAAATTACAATGAGCAGTTCTTC. This translates into CASRRSSGVNYNEQFF.

The V and J genes are TRBV27 and TRBJ1-6, with TRBD1 as a possible D gene (6 bases). V lost 8 bases and J lost 7, with 12 bases in between. Germline V lookup: CDR1 MNHEY, CDR2 SMNVEV (reference sequence). There are 13 residues in the CDR3. The DNA for the CDR3 is TGTGCCAGCCGGGGGGGGGCAAATTCACCCCTCCACTTT. Residues: CASRGGANSPLHF.

This sequence joins TRBV6-6 and TRBJ1-5; 7 positions match TRBD1. Germline assignment: CDR1 MNHNY and CDR2 SVGAGI (reference sequence). J lost 1 base, V lost 6 bases, and 6 bases had no gene match. This CDR3 comprises 15 residues. The DNA for the CDR3 is TGTGCCAGCAGCGGCTCAGGGGGGAGCAATCAGCCCCAGCATTTT. Translating gives CASSGSGGSNQPQHF.

This chain links TRBV7-9 with TRBJ2-3; 7 nucleotides agree with TRBD1. After removal of 5 bases from V and 4 bases from J, the junction contained 12 bases not matched to a gene. Germline CDR1 reads SEHNR; CDR2 reads FQNEAQ (reference sequence). This CDR3 is 16 amino acids long. CDR3 in amino acids: CASSQELGQGADTQYF. CDR3 nucleotides: TGTGCCAGCAGCCAAGAGCTCGGTCAGGGGGCAGATACGCAGTATTTT.

This sequence joins TRBV5-7 and TRBJ1-2; the D is unclear. TRBV5-7 belongs to the ORF category, with a function that is uncertain. CDR3 length equals 15 residues. V was shortened by 2 bases and J by 7 bases, with 18 bases between the two germline ends. In DNA, the CDR3 is TGTGCCAGCAGCTTTCATTCAGGCTTAATGCGTGGCTACACCTTC. The encoded protein is CASSFHSGLMRGYTF.

The chain recombines TRBV7-9 with TRBJ2-5; D perhaps matches TRBD1 (8 bases). This CDR3 contains 16 residues. The germline CDR1 and CDR2 sequences are SEHNR and FQNEAQ (reference sequence). The V end was cut by 5 bases, the J end by 4 bases, with 20 bases between. The CDR3 loop is CASSLPGQGGGETQYF. The CDR3 DNA reads TGTGCCAGCAGCCTTCCAGGACAGGGCGGGGGAGAGACCCAGTACTTC.

The gene calls are TRBV5-1 and TRBJ2-7; 9 bases match TRBD1. Trimming cost V 3 bases and J 3 bases; bases outside gene matches: 1. Per the germline V gene, CDR1 is SGHRS and CDR2 is YFSETQ. The CDR3 has 13 residues. CDR3: CASSSGQGYEQYV. CDR3 nucleotide sequence: TGCGCCAGCAGCTCGGGACAGGGCTACGAGCAGTACGTC.

The genes are TRBV19 and TRBJ2-3, with TRBD2 matching over 12 bases. CDR1 and CDR2 from the germline V gene are LNHDA and SQIVND (reference sequence). The V segment lost 5 bases and the J segment 0 bases; nucleotides outside the gene matches: 9. There are 18 residues in the CDR3. The CDR3 loop reads CASSLTTSGGISTDTQYF. In DNA, the CDR3 is TGTGCCAGTAGTTTAACGACTAGCGGGGGCATCAGCACAGATACGCAGTATTTT.

The chain uses TRBV5-5 and TRBJ2-7, with D tentatively TRBD2 (6 bases). Germline V lookup: CDR1 SGHKS, CDR2 YYEKEE (reference sequence). The V and J ends lost 0 bases and 3 bases respectively, with 13 bases between them. The CDR3 is made up of 15 amino acids. The CDR3 nucleotides read TGTGCCAGCAGCTTGGTGGGACTCGGCTACTACGAGCAGTACGTC. Translated, it gives CASSLVGLGYYEQYV.

The CDR3 DNA sequence: TGTGCCAGCAGTTTCCGGGACAGGATTTTGAACACTGAAGCTTTCTTT. The encoded protein is CASSFRDRILNTEAFF. J is TRBJ1-1 and V is TRBV28, with 8 positions matching TRBD1. The CDR3 has 16 residues. In germline, CDR1 is MDHEN, CDR2 SYDVKM. The ends lost 3 bases at V and 0 bases at J; junction bases unmatched: 6. Using reference TRBV28 and TRBJ1-1 for the parts outside the CDR3, the full variable domain is DVKVTQSSRYLVKRTGEKVFLECVQDMDHENMFWYRQDPGLGLRLIYFSYDVKMKEKGDIPEGYSVSREKKERFSLILESASTNQTSMYLCASSFRDRILNTEAFFGQGTRLTVV.

The chain couples TRBV5-1 to TRBJ2-7, with TRBD1 as a possible D gene (9 bases). Per the germline V gene, CDR1 is SGHRS and CDR2 is YFSETQ. Deletions cut 4 bases from V and 1 base from J, with 18 bases between. The CDR3 runs 16 residues. The CDR3 here is CASSPRGGQGSYEQYF. The CDR3 DNA sequence: TGCGCCAGCAGCCCTCGGGGGGGACAGGGATCCTACGAGCAGTACTTC.

DNA of the CDR3: TGTGCCAGCAGCCCCCGACAGGGGAAGTACGAGCAGTACGTC. It translates to CASSPRQGKYEQYV. The chain couples TRBV21-1 to TRBJ2-7; the table's D call TRBD1 went unverified against the DNA. TRBV21-1 is noted as a pseudogene. This CDR3 comprises 14 residues.

The J gene is TRBJ1-2, the V gene TRBV30; TRBD1 aligns across 9 bases. The junction had 6 bases not matched to a gene; V was cut back by 2 bases and J by 2 bases. CDR1 and CDR2 (germline): GTSNPN, SVGIG (reference sequence). This CDR3 comprises 15 residues. CDR3 DNA: TGTGCCTGGAGTCCCGCCGGGACAGGGAACTATGGCTACACCTTC. Protein product: CAWSPAGTGNYGYTF.

The CDR3 bases are TGCGCCAGCAGCCTGGGACTAGCGGGAGGGGGCACAGATACGCAGTATTTT. This sequence encodes CASSLGLAGGGTDTQYF. The chain has TRBV4-1 and TRBJ2-3; 16 bases match TRBD2. CDR1 and CDR2 (germline): MGHRA, YSYEKL. The CDR3 covers 17 residues. V shed 4 bases, J shed 1 base, and the junction held 2 bases outside the gene matches.

This sequence joins TRBV4-1 and TRBJ2-5; 9 bases are a match to TRBD2. The ends lost 2 bases at V and 9 bases at J; junction bases unmatched: 10. The CDR3 is made up of 15 amino acids. From germline, CDR1 is MGHRA and CDR2 YSYEKL. The CDR3 loop reads CASSQRSIAGVAQYF. DNA of the CDR3: TGCGCCAGCAGCCAAAGGTCGATAGCGGGAGTAGCCCAGTACTTC.

This chain uses TRBV5-1 with TRBJ2-3; a possible D gene is TRBD2 (7 bases). Trimming stripped 0 bases from V and 3 bases from J, with 11 bases between. CDR1 is SGHRS, CDR2 YFSETQ, per germline. CDR3 size: 15 residues. CDR3 residues: CASSLGRGLTDTQYF. As DNA, the CDR3 is TGCGCCAGCAGCTTGGGGCGGGGGCTGACAGATACGCAGTATTTT.

The chain uses TRBV19 and TRBJ2-1; 12 bases match TRBD2. Germline-derived CDR1 and CDR2 are LNHDA and SQIVND (reference sequence). This CDR3 is built from 15 residues. V gave up 7 bases and J gave up 7 bases; unmatched junction bases: 8. CDR3 nucleotides: TGTGCCAGTACCCTGACTAGCGGGGGCGGGAATGAGCAGTTCTTC. This gives the protein CASTLTSGGGNEQFF.

The rearrangement uses TRBV2 and TRBJ2-5, with TRBD2 matching 7 bases. The CDR3 has 16 residues. Germline trimming cut 2 bases from V and 3 bases from J; bases unmatched to any gene: 9. Looked up from germline, CDR1 is SNHLY and CDR2 is FYNNEI. The CDR3 DNA is TGTGCCAGCAGTGAATCCCCAGCGGGACCCGAAGAGACCCAGTACTTC. Translation: CASSESPAGPEETQYF.

The chain combines TRBV9 with TRBJ1-3; D not resolved. From germline, CDR1 is SGDLS and CDR2 YYNGEE. Trimming cost V 4 bases and J 4 bases, with 15 bases left between them. The CDR3 runs 15 residues. This CDR3 is CASSPGLGGGNTIYF. In DNA form, the CDR3 reads TGTGCCAGCAGCCCCGGTCTTGGAGGGGGAAACACCATATATTTT.

The J gene is TRBJ1-2, the V gene TRBV11-2, with D maybe TRBD1 (6 bases). Per germline, CDR1 SGHAT and CDR2 FQNNGV. Trimming took off 7 bases at V and 8 bases at J, with 17 bases between the two ends. The CDR3 loop spans 13 amino acids. CDR3 loop: CASTNRGFGGYTF. In DNA, the CDR3 is TGTGCCAGCACCAATAGGGGGTTTGGGGGCTACACCTTC. Combining the CDR3 with reference TRBV11-2 and TRBJ1-2 gives the whole variable domain EAGVAQSPRYKIIEKRQSVAFWCNPISGHATLYWYQQILGQGPKLLIQFQNNGVVDDSQLPKDRFSAERLKGVDSTLKIQPAKLEDSAVYLCASTNRGFGGYTFGSGTRLTVV.

The chain recombines TRBV5-4 with TRBJ1-4, with 8 nucleotides matching TRBD1. In germline, CDR1 is SGHNT, CDR2 YYREEE (reference sequence). With V trimmed by 6 bases and J by 5 bases, 9 bases remained unmatched. This CDR3 has 15 residues. Here the CDR3 reads CASTSEGQENEKLFF. Here the CDR3 DNA reads TGTGCCAGCACCTCGGAGGGACAGGAGAATGAAAAACTGTTTTTT.

The J gene is TRBJ1-4, the V gene TRBV6-1; a possible D gene is TRBD1 (5 bases). CDR3 size: 14 residues. Germline CDR1 is MNHNS and CDR2 is SASEGT. Trimming pared 4 bases from V and 8 bases from J, leaving 14 bases between. CDR3 in amino acids: CASSVSYQGEKLFF. For the CDR3, the DNA is TGTGCCAGCAGTGTCTCATACCAGGGAGAAAAACTGTTTTTT.

The chain recombines TRBV5-5 with TRBJ1-3, with a possible D match to TRBD1 (5 bases). This CDR3 comprises 15 residues. V was shortened by 1 base and J by 0 bases, with 8 bases between the two germline ends. Germline V CDR1 and CDR2: SGHKS, YYEKEE (reference sequence). In nucleotides, the CDR3 is TGTGCCAGCAGCTTGTCAGGGTACTCTGGAAACACCATATATTTT. Translated, it gives CASSLSGYSGNTIYF.

The rearrangement links TRBV7-3 to TRBJ2-2; D may be TRBD2 (5 bases). Germline assignment: CDR1 SGHTA and CDR2 FQGTGA. With 4 bases removed from V and 0 bases from J, the gap between germline ends came to 12 bases. CDR3 length: 16 residues. CDR3 bases: TGTGCCAGCAGCTCACAGAGGGCTTCGAACACCGGGGAGCTGTTTTTT. Translated, it gives CASSSQRASNTGELFF.

The chain uses TRBV7-9 and TRBJ1-2, with unresolved D. The V end was cut by 5 bases, the J end by 1 base, with 5 bases between. The CDR3 consists of 12 residues. CDR1 is SEHNR and CDR2 is FQNEAQ in the germline V gene (reference sequence). DNA for the CDR3: TGTGCCAGCAGCCGTAATAACTATGGCTACACCTTC. It specifies CASSRNNYGYTF.